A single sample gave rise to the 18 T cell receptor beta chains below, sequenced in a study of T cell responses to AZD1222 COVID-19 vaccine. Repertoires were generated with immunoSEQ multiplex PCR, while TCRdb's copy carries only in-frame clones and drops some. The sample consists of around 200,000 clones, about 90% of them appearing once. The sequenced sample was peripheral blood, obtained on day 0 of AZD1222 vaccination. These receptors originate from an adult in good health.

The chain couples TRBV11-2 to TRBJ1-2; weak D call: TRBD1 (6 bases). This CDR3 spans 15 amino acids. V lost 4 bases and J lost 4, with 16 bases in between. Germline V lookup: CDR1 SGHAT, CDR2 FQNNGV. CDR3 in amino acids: CASSSSRGGPYGYTF. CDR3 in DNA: TGTGCCAGCAGCTCATCCCGGGGGGGCCCCTATGGCTACACCTTC.

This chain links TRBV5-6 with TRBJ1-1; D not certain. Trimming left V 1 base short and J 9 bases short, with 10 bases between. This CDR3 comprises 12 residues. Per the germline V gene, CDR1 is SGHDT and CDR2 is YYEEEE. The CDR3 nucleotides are TGTGCCAGCAGCTTGAGGGCGGGTAAAGCTTTCTTT. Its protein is CASSLRAGKAFF. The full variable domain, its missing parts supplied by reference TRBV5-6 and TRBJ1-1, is DAGVTQSPTHLIKTRGQQVTLRCSPKSGHDTVSWYQQALGQGPQFIFQYYEEEERQRGNFPDRFSGHQFPNYSSELNVNALLLGDSALYLCASSLRAGKAFFGQGTRLTVV.

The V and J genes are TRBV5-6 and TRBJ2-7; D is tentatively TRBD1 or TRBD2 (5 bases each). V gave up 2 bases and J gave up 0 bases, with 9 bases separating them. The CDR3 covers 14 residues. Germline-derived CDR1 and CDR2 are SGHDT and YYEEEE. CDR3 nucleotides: TGTGCCAGCAGCTTCGGGACGTTCTCCTACGAGCAGTACTTC. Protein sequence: CASSFGTFSYEQYF. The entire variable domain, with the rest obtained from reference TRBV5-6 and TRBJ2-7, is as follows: DAGVTQSPTHLIKTRGQQVTLRCSPKSGHDTVSWYQQALGQGPQFIFQYYEEEERQRGNFPDRFSGHQFPNYSSELNVNALLLGDSALYLCASSFGTFSYEQYFGPGTRLTVT.

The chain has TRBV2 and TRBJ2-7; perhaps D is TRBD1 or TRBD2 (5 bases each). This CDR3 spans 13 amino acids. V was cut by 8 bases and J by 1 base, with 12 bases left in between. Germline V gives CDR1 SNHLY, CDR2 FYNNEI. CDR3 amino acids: CASRGRPSYEQYF. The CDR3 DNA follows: TGTGCCAGCCGGGGACGGCCTTCCTACGAGCAGTACTTC.

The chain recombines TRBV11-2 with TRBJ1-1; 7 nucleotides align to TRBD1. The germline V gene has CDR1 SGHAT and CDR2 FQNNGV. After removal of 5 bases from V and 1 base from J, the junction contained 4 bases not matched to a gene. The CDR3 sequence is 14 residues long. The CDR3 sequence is CASSLWDRNTEAFF. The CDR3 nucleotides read TGTGCCAGCAGCCTTTGGGACAGGAACACTGAAGCTTTCTTT.

Here the CDR3 reads CASSQAQLNYGYTF. In nucleotides, the CDR3 is TGTGCCAGCAGCCAAGCTCAGTTAAACTATGGCTACACCTTC. This chain links TRBV3-1 (or the pseudogene TRBV3-2) with TRBJ1-2; unclear D gene. Trimming shortened V by 1 base and J by 2 bases, and 8 bases separated the two germline ends. The CDR3 has 14 residues. Looked up from germline, CDR1 is LGHDT and CDR2 is YNNKEL (reference sequence).

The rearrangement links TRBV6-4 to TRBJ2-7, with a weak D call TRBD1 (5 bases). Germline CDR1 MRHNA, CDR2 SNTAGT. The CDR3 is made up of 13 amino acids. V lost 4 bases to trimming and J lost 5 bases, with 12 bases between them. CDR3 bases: TGTGCCAGCAGTGTAAAGCAGGGTAACGAGCAGTACTTC. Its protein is CASSVKQGNEQYF.

The CDR3 is CASSILKGSHGYTF. The CDR3 nucleotides are TGTGCCAGTAGTATTCTGAAGGGGAGCCATGGCTACACCTTC. V usage is TRBV19 and J usage is TRBJ1-2; possible D gene TRBD1, 5 bases. Trimming cost V 3 bases and J 6 bases, with 14 bases left between them. Germline V gives CDR1 LNHDA, CDR2 SQIVND (reference sequence). The CDR3 runs 14 residues.

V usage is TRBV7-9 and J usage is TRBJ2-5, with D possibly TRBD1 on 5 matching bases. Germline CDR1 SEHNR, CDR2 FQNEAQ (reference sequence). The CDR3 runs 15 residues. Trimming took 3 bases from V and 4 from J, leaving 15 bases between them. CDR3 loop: CASSFWAGRGETQYF. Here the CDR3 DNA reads TGTGCCAGCAGCTTTTGGGCAGGGCGAGGAGAGACCCAGTACTTC.

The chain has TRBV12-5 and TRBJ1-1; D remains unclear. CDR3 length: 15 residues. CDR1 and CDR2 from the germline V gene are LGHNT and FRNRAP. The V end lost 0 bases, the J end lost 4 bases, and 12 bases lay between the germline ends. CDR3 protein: CASGLVRPLGTEAFF. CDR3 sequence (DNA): TGTGCTAGTGGTTTGGTCAGACCTCTGGGCACTGAAGCTTTCTTT.

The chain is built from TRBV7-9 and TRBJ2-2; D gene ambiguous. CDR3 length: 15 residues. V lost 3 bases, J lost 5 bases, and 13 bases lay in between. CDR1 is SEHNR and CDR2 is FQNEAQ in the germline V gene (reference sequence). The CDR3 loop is CASSFRGRETGELFF. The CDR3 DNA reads TGTGCCAGCAGCTTCCGTGGGCGTGAAACCGGGGAGCTGTTTTTT.

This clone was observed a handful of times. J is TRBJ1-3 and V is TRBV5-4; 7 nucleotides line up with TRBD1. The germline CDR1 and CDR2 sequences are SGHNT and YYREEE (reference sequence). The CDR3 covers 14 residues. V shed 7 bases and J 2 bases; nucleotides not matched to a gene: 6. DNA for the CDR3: TGTGCCAGCGGCCCGACAGGGACTGGAAACACCATATATTTT. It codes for CASGPTGTGNTIYF.

The CDR3 bases are TGTGCCAGCATGGGGCGCCACACTGAAGCTTTCTTT. It translates to CASMGRHTEAFF. This chain joins TRBV28 and TRBJ1-1; D might be TRBD1 (5 bases). The germline V gene has CDR1 MDHEN and CDR2 SYDVKM. V lost 7 bases, J lost 3 bases, and 9 bases lay in between. The CDR3 extends over 12 amino acids.

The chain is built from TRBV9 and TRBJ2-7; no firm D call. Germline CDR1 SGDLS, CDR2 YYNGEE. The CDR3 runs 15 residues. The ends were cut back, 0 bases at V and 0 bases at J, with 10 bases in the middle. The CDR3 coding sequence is TGTGCCAGCAGCGTAGGCCATGGCACCTCCTACGAGCAGTACTTC. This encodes CASSVGHGTSYEQYF.

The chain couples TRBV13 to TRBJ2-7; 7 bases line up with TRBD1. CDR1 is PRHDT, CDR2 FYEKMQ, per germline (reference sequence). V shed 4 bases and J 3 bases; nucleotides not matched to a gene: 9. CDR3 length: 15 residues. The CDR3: CASSSTPRDSYEQYF. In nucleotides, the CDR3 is TGTGCCAGCAGCTCCACCCCCCGGGACAGCTACGAGCAGTACTTC. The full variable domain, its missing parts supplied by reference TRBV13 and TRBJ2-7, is AAGVIQSPRHLIKEKRETATLKCYPIPRHDTVYWYQQGPGQDPQFLISFYEKMQSDKGSIPDRFSAQQFSDYHSELNMSSLELGDSALYFCASSSTPRDSYEQYFGPGTRLTVT.

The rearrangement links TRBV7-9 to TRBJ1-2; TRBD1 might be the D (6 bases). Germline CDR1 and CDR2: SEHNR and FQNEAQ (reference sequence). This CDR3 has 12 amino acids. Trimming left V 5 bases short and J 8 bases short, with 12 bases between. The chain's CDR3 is CASSLAGEGYTF. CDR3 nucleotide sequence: TGTGCCAGCAGCCTCGCAGGGGAGGGCTACACCTTC.

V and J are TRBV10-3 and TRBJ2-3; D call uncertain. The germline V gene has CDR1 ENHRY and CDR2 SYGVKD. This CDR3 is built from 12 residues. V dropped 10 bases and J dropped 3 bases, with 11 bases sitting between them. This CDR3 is CATDDQTDTQYF. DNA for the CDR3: TGTGCCACCGACGATCAGACAGATACGCAGTATTTT.

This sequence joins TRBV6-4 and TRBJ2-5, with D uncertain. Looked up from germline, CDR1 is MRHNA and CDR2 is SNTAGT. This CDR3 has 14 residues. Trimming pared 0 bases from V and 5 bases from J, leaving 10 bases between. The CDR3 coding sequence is TGTGCCAGCAGTGACTCTGGGAACCTCGAGACCCAGTACTTC. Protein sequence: CASSDSGNLETQYF.